Listed below are T cell receptor beta chains from one sample, sequenced in a study of cytomegalovirus exposure and HLA in healthy donors. TCRdb keeps only in-frame clones here, not all; method: immunoSEQ multiplex PCR. Of 85,000 to 120,000 clones listed, approximately 82% were seen once; the top ten hold about 2.3%. The sequencing input was PBMCs. These receptors originate from a man in his forties in good health and CMV-seronegative. The CDR3 runs from the conserved cysteine through the conserved F or W. The D gene is left open where the match is weak. Rows give clone size only sometimes, using once, few, many, or a class for an expanded clone.

clone_size	v_call	d_call	j_call	cdr3_aa	cdr3_nt
NA	TRBV10-3	NA	TRBJ2-1	CAISAVPNEQFF	TGTGCCATCAGTGCTGTTCCTAATGAGCAGTTCTTC
NA	TRBV9	NA	TRBJ2-7	CASILGGYEQYF	NA
NA	TRBV6-6	NA	TRBJ1-5	CASSYRGSNQPQHF	TGTGCCAGCAGTTACAGGGGAAGCAATCAGCCCCAGCATTTT
NA	TRBV6-1	TRBD1	TRBJ2-7	CASRGQGWHEQYF	TGTGCCAGCAGGGGACAGGGGTGGCACGAGCAGTACTTC
NA	TRBV5-4	NA	TRBJ1-3	CASSNRADGNTIYF	TGTGCCAGCAGTAACAGGGCGGATGGAAACACCATATATTTT
NA	TRBV5-4	NA	TRBJ1-2	CASSPELNFGGYTF	TGTGCCAGCAGTCCAGAATTAAACTTCGGGGGCTACACCTTC
NA	TRBV7-3	TRBD2	TRBJ2-6	CASSSGLVSGANVLTF	TGTGCCAGCAGCTCCGGACTAGTCTCTGGGGCCAACGTCCTGACTTTC
NA	TRBV6-1	TRBD1	TRBJ2-3	CASSDQDRATQYF	TGTGCCAGCAGTGACCAAGACAGGGCTACGCAGTATTTT
NA	TRBV2	TRBD1	TRBJ2-2	CASSESRGQVLLGELFF	TGTGCCAGCAGTGAATCCCGGGGACAGGTCCTTTTGGGGGAGCTGTTTTTT
NA	TRBV7-3	TRBD2	TRBJ2-5	CASSPSGGQETQYF	TGTGCCAGCTCTCCTAGCGGGGGTCAAGAGACCCAGTACTTC
NA	TRBV29-1	NA	TRBJ1-1	CSVEEQANTEAFF	TGCAGCGTTGAAGAACAGGCGAACACTGAAGCTTTCTTT
NA	TRBV14	NA	TRBJ1-2	CASSQQANYGYTF	TGTGCCAGCTCCCAACAGGCTAACTATGGCTACACCTTC
NA	TRBV7-9	NA	TRBJ1-5	CASSLGAGGNQPQHF	TGTGCCAGCAGCCTCGGGGCAGGGGGCAATCAGCCCCAGCATTTT
NA	TRBV18	TRBD1	TRBJ2-2	CASSLTRGLNTGELFF	TGTGCCAGCTCCCTAACCAGGGGGCTAAACACCGGGGAGCTGTTTTTT
NA	TRBV18	TRBD1	TRBJ1-6	CASQGTAENSPLHF	TGTGCCAGCCAGGGGACAGCAGAGAATTCACCCCTCCACTTT
NA	TRBV6-1	NA	TRBJ1-1	CASRLEGGNAEAFF	TGTGCCAGCAGGCTGGAGGGAGGTAACGCTGAAGCTTTCTTT
NA	TRBV11-1	NA	TRBJ2-5	CASSLSYQETQYF	TGTGCCAGCAGCTTATCTTACCAAGAGACCCAGTACTTC
NA	TRBV6-5	TRBD2	TRBJ2-2	CASSWAGGVGELFF	TGTGCCAGCAGTTGGGCGGGGGGCGTGGGGGAGCTGTTTTTT
few	TRBV7-2	NA	TRBJ1-6	CASSLWGRPGQYNSPLHF	TGTGCCAGCAGCTTATGGGGCCGACCGGGCCAATATAATTCACCCCTCCACTTT
NA	TRBV14	NA	TRBJ2-7	CASSQFGGTAYSYEQYF	TGTGCCAGCAGCCAGTTTGGCGGGACTGCGTATTCCTACGAGCAGTACTTC
NA	TRBV6-1	TRBD1	TRBJ1-5	CASRRQGLGNQPQHF	TGTGCCAGCAGAAGACAGGGTTTGGGCAATCAGCCCCAGCATTTT
few	TRBV18	NA	TRBJ1-2	CASSPSAGRKYGYTF	TGTGCCAGCTCACCCTCAGCGGGCAGAAAATATGGCTACACCTTC
NA	TRBV7-8	TRBD1	TRBJ2-2	CASSPETGYPGELFF	TGTGCCAGCAGCCCCGAGACAGGGTATCCCGGGGAGCTGTTTTTT
NA	TRBV7-9	TRBD1	TRBJ2-3	CASSPGQGRMAQYF	TGTGCCAGCAGCCCGGGACAGGGGAGGATGGCGCAGTATTTT
NA	TRBV14	TRBD1	TRBJ1-6	CASSQVTGAPLHF	TGTGCCAGCAGCCAAGTCACAGGGGCACCCCTCCACTTT
few	TRBV28	NA	TRBJ1-5	CASSWDGQSNQPQHF	TGTGCCAGCAGTTGGGACGGACAGAGCAATCAGCCCCAGCATTTT
NA	TRBV4-2	TRBD2	TRBJ2-2	CASSQGLAGGVTGELFF	TGTGCCAGCAGCCAAGGACTAGCGGGGGGCGTCACCGGGGAGCTGTTTTTT
NA	TRBV18	TRBD1	TRBJ2-5	CASSPRDRGMETQYF	TGTGCCAGCTCACCCCGGGACAGGGGAATGGAGACCCAGTACTTC
NA	TRBV7-6	TRBD2	TRBJ2-2	CASSLGSGGAAGELFF	TGTGCCAGCAGCTTAGGGAGCGGGGGTGCTGCCGGGGAGCTGTTTTTT
NA	TRBV2	NA	TRBJ1-1	CASSGSSRATEAFF	TGTGCCAGCAGTGGTTCTTCCAGGGCTACTGAAGCTTTCTTT
once	TRBV19	NA	TRBJ1-1	CASRSGLRNTEAFF	TGTGCCAGTAGGTCAGGGCTAAGGAACACTGAAGCTTTCTTT
NA	TRBV7-9	TRBD2	TRBJ2-1	CSSSAGGENEQFF	TGTTCCAGCAGCGCGGGGGGGGAGAATGAGCAGTTCTTC
NA	TRBV11-2	TRBD1	TRBJ2-7	CASRPTTGGYEQYF	TGTGCCAGCAGACCAACTACAGGGGGCTACGAGCAGTACTTC
NA	TRBV7-2	NA	TRBJ1-6	CASSSDVTGLHF	TGTGCCAGCAGCTCTGATGTGACCGGGCTCCACTTT
NA	TRBV4-2	NA	TRBJ1-1	CASSQDWQNTEAFF	TGTGCCAGCAGCCAAGATTGGCAGAACACTGAAGCTTTCTTT
NA	TRBV19	TRBD1	TRBJ2-3	CASSPGQGRTDTQYF	TGTGCCAGTAGTCCGGGACAGGGAAGGACAGATACGCAGTATTTT
NA	TRBV9	NA	TRBJ2-1	CASSVVVGGAPYNEQFF	TGTGCCAGCAGCGTAGTCGTGGGGGGGGCCCCTTACAATGAGCAGTTCTTC
NA	TRBV9	TRBD1	TRBJ2-5	CASSAGTAQETQYF	TGTGCCAGCAGCGCAGGGACAGCACAAGAGACCCAGTACTTC
NA	TRBV7-8	NA	TRBJ1-3	CASSLRHGVPGNTIYF	TGTGCCAGCAGCTTACGACACGGGGTACCTGGAAACACCATATATTTT
NA	TRBV5-4	NA	TRBJ1-1	CASSFGRGNTEAFF	TGTGCCAGCAGCTTTGGCAGGGGGAACACTGAAGCTTTCTTT
NA	TRBV6-5	NA	TRBJ2-2	CASTAVRGTGELFF	TGTGCCAGCACGGCAGTTAGGGGGACCGGGGAGCTGTTTTTT
NA	TRBV29-1	NA	TRBJ2-3	CSVEGTRGPDTQYF	TGCAGCGTTGAGGGGACCAGGGGTCCAGATACGCAGTATTTT
NA	TRBV18	TRBD2	TRBJ2-3	CASSPRAGGGTDTQYF	TGTGCCAGCTCACCTCGAGCGGGGGGGGGCACAGATACGCAGTATTTT
once	TRBV7-2	TRBD2	TRBJ2-7	CASSLAVASGSEQYF	TGTGCCAGCAGCTTAGCAGTCGCTAGCGGTTCCGAGCAGTACTTC
NA	TRBV2	NA	TRBJ2-3	CASSERGKTLANTQYF	TGTGCCAGCAGTGAGCGGGGAAAAACCTTGGCTAATACGCAGTATTTT
NA	TRBV7-2	NA	TRBJ2-1	CASSFSSINEQFF	TGTGCCAGCAGCTTCTCTAGCATCAATGAGCAGTTCTTC
NA	TRBV19	NA	TRBJ1-5	CASSMAESFNQPQHF	TGTGCCAGTAGTATGGCAGAAAGTTTTAATCAGCCCCAGCATTTT
NA	TRBV18	NA	TRBJ1-5	CASSPGQEPQHF	TGTGCCAGCTCACCGGGGCAGGAGCCCCAGCATTTT
NA	TRBV2	NA	TRBJ2-3	CASALGPDTQYF	TGTGCCAGCGCCCTGGGGCCAGATACGCAGTATTTT
NA	TRBV25-1	NA	TRBJ2-7	CASSEGSAGSYEQYF	TGTGCCAGCAGTGAAGGGTCGGCGGGCTCCTACGAGCAGTACTTC
NA	TRBV6-5	TRBD1	TRBJ1-3	CASSPTGGSGNTIYF	TGTGCCAGCAGCCCGACAGGGGGATCAGGAAACACCATATATTTT
NA	TRBV19	TRBD2	TRBJ2-5	CASSPSQRGIQETQYF	TGTGCCAGTAGTCCCTCCCAGCGGGGGATCCAAGAGACCCAGTACTTC
NA	TRBV2	NA	TRBJ1-6	CASSATGYNSPLHF	TGTGCCAGCAGTGCGACAGGTTATAATTCACCCCTCCACTTT
NA	TRBV27	NA	TRBJ2-5	CASSLSFGASAYF	TGTGCCAGCAGTTTATCGTTTGGAGCTAGTGCGTACTTC